Following are 23 T cell receptor beta chains from one sample sequenced in a study of shared clonotypes between healthy human individuals. Produced via immunoSEQ multiplex PCR; TCRdb's table is partial and in-frame only. The sample shows about 2.4 million clones, roughly nine tenths of them seen only once. Sequenced sample: naive CD4+ T cells sorted from blood. Sample subset: CD45RA+ positively selected. The receptor source for this set is a man between 18 and 35 years old in good health.

The chain recombines TRBV18 with TRBJ2-1, with D perhaps TRBD1 (6 bases). Trimming cost V 2 bases and J 5 bases, with 13 bases left between them. CDR3 length: 15 amino acids. In germline, CDR1 is KGHSH, CDR2 LQKENI. DNA of the CDR3: TGTGCCAGCTCACCAACGGCAGGGGCCAACAATGAGCAGTTCTTC. It specifies CASSPTAGANNEQFF.

The chain joins TRBV5-4 to TRBJ1-1; perhaps TRBD1 as D (5 bases). Germline V gene data show CDR1 as SGHNT and CDR2 as YYREEE (reference sequence). V lost 2 bases to trimming and J lost 2 bases, with 7 bases between them. The CDR3 runs 13 residues. Here the CDR3 DNA reads TGTGCCAGCAGCTTCAGGGAAAACACTGAAGCTTTCTTT. Translating it yields CASSFRENTEAFF.

The V gene is TRBV7-8, the J gene TRBJ2-7, with TRBD1 matching over 11 bases. CDR1 is SGHVS and CDR2 is FQNEAQ in the germline V gene. Trimming cost V 1 base and J 3 bases; bases outside gene matches: 11. This CDR3 contains 18 residues. The CDR3 reads CASSLGTGGPQRNYEQYF. The CDR3 DNA follows: TGTGCCAGCAGCTTAGGGACAGGGGGCCCCCAAAGAAACTACGAGCAGTACTTC.

This chain connects TRBV19 to TRBJ2-7, with D tentatively TRBD1 (6 bases). The CDR3 has 15 residues. Germline CDR1 reads LNHDA; CDR2 reads SQIVND (reference sequence). Trimming took off 5 bases at V and 5 bases at J, with 19 bases between the two ends. CDR3 in amino acids: CASSSTGSPEDEQYF. The CDR3 coding sequence is TGTGCCAGTAGTTCAACAGGGTCCCCTGAGGACGAGCAGTACTTC. Supplemented by reference TRBV19 and TRBJ2-7, the full variable domain reads DGGITQSPKYLFRKEGQNVTLSCEQNLNHDAMYWYRQDPGQGLRLIYYSQIVNDFQKGDIAEGYSVSREKKESFPLTVTSAQKNPTAFYLCASSSTGSPEDEQYFGPGTRLTVT.

The J gene is TRBJ2-3, the V gene TRBV9; 9 nucleotides align to TRBD2. Per germline, CDR1 SGDLS and CDR2 YYNGEE. The CDR3 loop spans 18 amino acids. After removal of 2 bases from V and 0 bases from J, the junction contained 10 bases not matched to a gene. The CDR3 bases are TGTGCCAGCAGCGTTGGTTGGGCTAGCGGGGTTAGCACAGATACGCAGTATTTT. Protein product: CASSVGWASGVSTDTQYF.

The V call is TRBV6-6, the J call TRBJ1-2; 9 bases match TRBD1. The CDR3 runs 15 residues. CDR1 and CDR2 (germline): MNHNY, SVGAGI (reference sequence). V gave up 2 bases and J gave up 5 bases; unmatched junction bases: 6. The CDR3 spells CASSYGTGRVYGYTF. The CDR3 DNA sequence: TGTGCCAGCAGTTACGGGACAGGGAGGGTGTATGGCTACACCTTC.

Points on this clone: The sample carries other DNA sequences with the same CDR3. This chain uses TRBV5-1 with TRBJ2-3; no clear D. Germline V CDR1 and CDR2: SGHRS, YFSETQ. The germline V and J ends were trimmed by 0 bases and 1 base, with 9 bases remaining between them. The CDR3 has 15 amino acids. As DNA, the CDR3 is TGCGCCAGCAGCTTGGTTTCAGGTGGCACAGATACGCAGTATTTT. Amino acid sequence: CASSLVSGGTDTQYF.

Points on this clone: Other DNA variants within this sample encode the same CDR3. The chain uses TRBV7-2 and TRBJ1-5; D is perhaps TRBD1 (5 bases). This CDR3 is 15 amino acids long. Trimming shortened V by 1 base and J by 6 bases, and 13 bases separated the two germline ends. Germline assignment: CDR1 SGHTA and CDR2 FQGNSA. The CDR3 DNA follows: TGTGCCAGCAGCTTAGGGGGCGGGGTCGGTCAGCCCCAGCATTTT. Translation gives CASSLGGGVGQPQHF.

V is TRBV5-6 and J is TRBJ1-6; 10 bases are shared with TRBD1. V trimming: 4 bases; J trimming: 9 bases; junction bases outside the gene matches: 7. Looked up from germline, CDR1 is SGHDT and CDR2 is YYEEEE. The CDR3 extends over 15 amino acids. The CDR3 reads CASSGVDRGLSPLHF. The CDR3 coding sequence is TGTGCCAGCAGCGGAGTCGACAGGGGGCTTTCACCCCTCCACTTT.

This clone was counted once. CDR3 nucleotides: TGTGCCAGCAGCCCCAGACAGGGAGGAGGAACAGATACGCAGTATTTT. Translating it yields CASSPRQGGGTDTQYF. The gene calls are TRBV7-8 and TRBJ2-3; D is possibly TRBD1 (7 bases). Deletions cut 5 bases from V and 3 bases from J, with 18 bases between. Germline assignment: CDR1 SGHVS and CDR2 FQNEAQ. This CDR3 region has 16 residues.

The chain uses TRBV11-3 and TRBJ2-2; no firm D call. The V gene lost 4 bases and the J gene lost 4 bases, with 16 bases spanning the gap. Germline V CDR1 and CDR2: SGHNT, YENEEA. The CDR3 contains 16 residues. As DNA, the CDR3 is TGTGCCAGCAGCTCCCACGGTGGCCGTGGCACCGGGGAGCTGTTTTTT. Its translation is CASSSHGGRGTGELFF.

As concerns this clone: The same CDR3 is also encoded by other DNA sequences in this sample. The CDR3 nucleotides read TGTGCCAGCAGCTTAGGTAGCGGGAGGTACAATGAGCAGTTCTTC. Its protein product is CASSLGSGRYNEQFF. This sequence joins TRBV7-2 and TRBJ2-1; 10 bases map to TRBD2. V shed 1 base and J 4 bases; nucleotides not matched to a gene: 1. Germline V CDR1 and CDR2: SGHTA, FQGNSA. There are 15 residues in the CDR3.

J is TRBJ1-1 and V is TRBV13; D is possibly TRBD1 (6 bases). V gave up 3 bases and J gave up 4 bases, with 21 bases separating them. Germline loops: CDR1 PRHDT, CDR2 FYEKMQ (reference sequence). The CDR3 is 17 amino acids. The CDR3: CASSFLQGSQSFTEAFF. The CDR3 DNA reads TGTGCCAGCAGCTTCTTGCAGGGGTCCCAGTCGTTCACTGAAGCTTTCTTT. Supplemented by reference TRBV13 and TRBJ1-1, the full variable domain reads AAGVIQSPRHLIKEKRETATLKCYPIPRHDTVYWYQQGPGQDPQFLISFYEKMQSDKGSIPDRFSAQQFSDYHSELNMSSLELGDSALYFCASSFLQGSQSFTEAFFGQGTRLTVV.

The V call is TRBV12-5, the J call TRBJ2-5, with TRBD1 as a possible D gene (6 bases). The CDR3 runs 17 residues. CDR1 is LGHNT, CDR2 FRNRAP, per germline. Trimming took 1 base from V and 4 from J, leaving 19 bases between them. In nucleotides, the CDR3 is TGTGCTAGTGGTTTGGCCACCGGGCTACAGGGCGGAGAGACCCAGTACTTC. Translation gives CASGLATGLQGGETQYF.

In this sample, this clone turned up once. The rearrangement uses TRBV6-1 and TRBJ1-1, with TRBD1 identical over 8 bases. This CDR3 is 14 amino acids long. Germline V lookup: CDR1 MNHNS, CDR2 SASEGT. Unmatched junction bases numbered 8, after V lost 5 bases and J lost 6 bases. The CDR3 bases are TGTGCCAGCAGTAAGGGGGACAGGAGGGCTGAAGCTTTCTTT. It yields the protein CASSKGDRRAEAFF.

V gene TRBV25-1 combines with J gene TRBJ1-2; D is uncertain. In germline, CDR1 is MGHDK, CDR2 SYGVNS. The CDR3 length is 13 residues. With 4 bases removed from V and 5 bases from J, the gap between germline ends came to 11 bases. CDR3 protein: CASSGTLTYGYTF. The CDR3 DNA is TGTGCCAGCAGTGGCACCCTTACATATGGCTACACCTTC.

This chain uses TRBV18 with TRBJ2-7; 8 positions match TRBD2. V gave up 0 bases and J gave up 1 base; unmatched junction bases: 8. Germline assignment: CDR1 KGHSH and CDR2 LQKENI. The CDR3 runs to 17 residues. The CDR3 region has the DNA TGTGCCAGCTCACCACCGGCGGGGGGAGAGTCTTCCTACGAGCAGTACTTC. This translates into CASSPPAGGESSYEQYF.

This chain connects TRBV7-2 to TRBJ2-6; 8 bases fit TRBD1. Germline V gene lookup returns CDR1 SGHTA and CDR2 FQGNSA. This CDR3 contains 17 residues. V dropped 4 bases and J dropped 1; count of bases not matched to a gene: 6. The CDR3 sequence: CASSSQGASSGANVLTF. CDR3 in DNA: TGTGCCAGCAGCTCCCAGGGGGCTTCGTCTGGGGCCAACGTCCTGACTTTC.

Remarks on this clone: Within the sample, other DNA sequences also encode this same CDR3. The chain links TRBV27 to TRBJ2-7, with D uncertain. The V end lost 4 bases, the J end lost 0 bases, and 10 bases lay between the germline ends. CDR1 MNHEY and CDR2 SMNVEV come from the germline V gene (reference sequence). This CDR3 contains 14 residues. The CDR3 region is CASSSLGSSYEQYF. The CDR3 nucleotides read TGTGCCAGCAGTTCCTTGGGCAGCTCCTACGAGCAGTACTTC.

In this sample, this clone turned up once. This chain links TRBV10-3 with TRBJ2-7, with 8 bases lining up with TRBD2. This CDR3 has 14 amino acids. V shed 9 bases, J shed 5 bases, and the junction held 12 bases outside the gene matches. Germline CDR1 reads ENHRY; CDR2 reads SYGVKD. CDR3 nucleotides: TGTGCCATAAGGACTAGCACGGGGGTTAACGAGCAGTACTTC. Translated, it gives CAIRTSTGVNEQYF.

This clone was detected once. The rearrangement uses TRBV9 and TRBJ2-3; a weak D match, TRBD1 (5 bases). Germline CDR1 reads SGDLS; CDR2 reads YYNGEE. This CDR3 contains 18 residues. V gave up 1 base and J gave up 2 bases, with 20 bases separating them. CDR3 protein: CASSVRSDSKFLTDTQYF. The CDR3 DNA is TGTGCCAGCAGCGTACGGTCAGACAGCAAGTTTCTCACAGATACGCAGTATTTT. Full variable domain (rest looked up from reference TRBV9 and TRBJ2-3): DSGVTQTPKHLITATGQRVTLRCSPRSGDLSVYWYQQSLDQGLQFLIQYYNGEERAKGNILERFSAQQFPDLHSELNLSSLELGDSALYFCASSVRSDSKFLTDTQYFGPGTRLTVL.

The gene calls are TRBV12-5 and TRBJ1-5, with TRBD1 matching 8 bases. The germline CDR1 and CDR2 sequences are LGHNT and FRNRAP. The CDR3 contains 14 residues. V shed 2 bases, J shed 7 bases, and the junction held 4 bases outside the gene matches. The CDR3 is CASGLRRGLQPQHF. DNA of the CDR3: TGTGCTAGTGGTTTGCGCAGGGGGCTGCAGCCCCAGCATTTT.

V is TRBV15 and J is TRBJ2-3; no definite D call. The germline CDR1 and CDR2 sequences are LNHNV and YYDKDF (reference sequence). Trimming left V 8 bases short and J 2 bases short, with 17 bases between. The CDR3 is 15 amino acids. The CDR3 region is CATLDPRRYTDTQYF. CDR3 nucleotide sequence: TGTGCCACCTTGGACCCACGGCGGTACACAGATACGCAGTATTTT.